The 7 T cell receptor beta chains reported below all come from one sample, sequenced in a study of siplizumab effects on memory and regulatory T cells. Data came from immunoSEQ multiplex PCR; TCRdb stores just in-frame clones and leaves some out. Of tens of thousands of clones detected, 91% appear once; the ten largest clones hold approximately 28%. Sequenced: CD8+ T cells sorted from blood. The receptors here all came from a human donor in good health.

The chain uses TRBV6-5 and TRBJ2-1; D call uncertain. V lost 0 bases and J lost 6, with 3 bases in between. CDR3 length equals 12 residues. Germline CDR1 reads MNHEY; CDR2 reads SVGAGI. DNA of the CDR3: TGTGCCAGCAGTTACTCCCCCAATGAGCAGTTCTTC. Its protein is CASSYSPNEQFF.

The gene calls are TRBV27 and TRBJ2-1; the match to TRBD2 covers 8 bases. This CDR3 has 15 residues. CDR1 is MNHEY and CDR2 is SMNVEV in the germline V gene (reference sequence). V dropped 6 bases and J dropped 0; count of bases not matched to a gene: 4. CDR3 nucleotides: TGTGCCAGCAGGCAGCGGGAGTACTCCTACAATGAGCAGTTCTTC. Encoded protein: CASRQREYSYNEQFF.

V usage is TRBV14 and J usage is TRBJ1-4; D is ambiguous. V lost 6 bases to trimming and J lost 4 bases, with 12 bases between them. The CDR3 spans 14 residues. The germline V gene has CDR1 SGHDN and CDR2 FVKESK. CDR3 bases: TGTGCCAGCAGTCCGGGCGGCTATAATGAAAAACTGTTTTTT. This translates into CASSPGGYNEKLFF.

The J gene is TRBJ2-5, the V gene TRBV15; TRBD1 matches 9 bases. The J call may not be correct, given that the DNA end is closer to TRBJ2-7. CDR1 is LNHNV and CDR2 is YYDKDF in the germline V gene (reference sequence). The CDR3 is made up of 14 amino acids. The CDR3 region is CATSREGQGYEQYF. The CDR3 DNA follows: TGTGCCACCAGCAGAGAGGGACAGGGCTACGAGCAGTACTTC.

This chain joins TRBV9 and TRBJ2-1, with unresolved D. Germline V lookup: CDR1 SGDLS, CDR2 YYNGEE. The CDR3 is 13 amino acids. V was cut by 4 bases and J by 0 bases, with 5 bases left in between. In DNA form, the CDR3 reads TGTGCCAGCAGCCCGGGCTCCTACAATGAGCAGTTCTTC. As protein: CASSPGSYNEQFF.

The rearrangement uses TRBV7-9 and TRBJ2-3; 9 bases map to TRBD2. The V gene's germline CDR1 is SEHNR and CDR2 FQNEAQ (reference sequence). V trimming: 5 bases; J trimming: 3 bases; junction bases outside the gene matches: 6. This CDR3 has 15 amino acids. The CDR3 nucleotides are TGTGCCAGCAGCCCTAGCGGGGAGGGGACAGATACGCAGTATTTT. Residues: CASSPSGEGTDTQYF.

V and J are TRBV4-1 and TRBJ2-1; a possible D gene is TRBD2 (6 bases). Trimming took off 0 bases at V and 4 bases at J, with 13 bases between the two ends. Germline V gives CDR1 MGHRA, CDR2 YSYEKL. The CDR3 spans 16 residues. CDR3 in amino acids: CASSQDGGLQYNEQFF. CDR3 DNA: TGCGCCAGCAGCCAAGATGGGGGACTCCAATACAATGAGCAGTTCTTC.